What follows are 25 T cell receptor beta chains derived from one specimen sequenced in a study of brain T cells in children with intractable seizures (dated by TCRdb to the early 2020s). Libraries were prepared through the immunoSEQ multiplex PCR assay. What TCRdb holds here is the immuneACCESS table cut down to in-frame rearrangements. Part of the clones is not present; checked against another copy, under half of the missing clones reflect an unresolved V gene, and the others are unexplained. This sample is represented by approximately 110,000 clones; approximately 94% of them were singletons. 3.5% to 4.5% of the sample is in the top ten clones. Explained via the paper, the time point label denotes: resected brain tissue, or blood drawn just prior to surgery. The material was peripheral blood, obtained at surgery. These receptors were collected from a boy younger than two with hemimegalencephaly and intractable seizures.

This clone was seen just once. Here the CDR3 DNA reads TGTGCCAGCAGCCAAGTTACGGGCCAAGAGACCCAGTACTTC. Protein: CASSQVTGQETQYF. The rearrangement links TRBV3-1 (or the pseudogene TRBV3-2) to TRBJ2-5; no clear D. This CDR3 region has 14 residues. Germline values: CDR1 LGHDT, CDR2 YNNKEL (reference sequence). Between the trimmed V and J ends, which lost 1 base and 1 base, there was a span of 7 bases.

The V gene is TRBV7-9, the J gene TRBJ2-5; D is possibly TRBD1 or TRBD2 (5 bases each). CDR1 is SEHNR, CDR2 FQNEAQ, per germline (reference sequence). V was pared by 3 bases and J by 2 bases, with 16 bases between. The CDR3 is made up of 16 amino acids. The CDR3 DNA is TGTGCCAGCAGCTTCCCCGGGACGGCAACTCAAGAGACCCAGTACTTC. Amino acid sequence: CASSFPGTATQETQYF. Full variable domain (rest looked up from reference TRBV7-9 and TRBJ2-5): DTGVSQNPRHKITKRGQNVTFRCDPISEHNRLYWYRQTLGQGPEFLTYFQNEAQLEKSRLLSDRFSAERPKGSFSTLEIQRTEQGDSAMYLCASSFPGTATQETQYFGPGTRLLVL.

The gene calls are TRBV27 and TRBJ2-5; 16 bases are a match to TRBD2. J lost 7 bases, V lost 5 bases, and 4 bases had no gene match. There are 15 residues in the CDR3. Germline V gene data show CDR1 as MNHEY and CDR2 as SMNVEV (reference sequence). The CDR3 region is CASSPGTSGRGTQYF. The CDR3 nucleotides are TGTGCCAGCAGTCCGGGGACTAGCGGGAGGGGGACCCAGTACTTC.

This chain uses TRBV14 with TRBJ2-4; D remains ambiguous. Trimming took 0 bases from V and 7 from J, leaving 10 bases between them. The CDR3 has 14 residues. Per germline, CDR1 SGHDN and CDR2 FVKESK. The CDR3 nucleotides read TGTGCCAGCAGCCAAGACTTGGTGTGGAACATTCAGTACTTC. Its translation is CASSQDLVWNIQYF.

The CDR3 DNA sequence: TGTGCCAGCAGCTTAGGGGCTTCGGGACTTGTTACCGGGGAGCTGTTTTTT. It yields the protein CASSLGASGLVTGELFF. The rearrangement joins TRBV7-3 to TRBJ2-2, with D perhaps matching TRBD2 (6 bases). The CDR3 contains 17 residues. In germline, CDR1 is SGHTA, CDR2 FQGTGA. V lost 2 bases and J 5 bases, leaving 18 bases between the germline ends.

The V gene is TRBV11-2, the J gene TRBJ2-7; no reliable D call. The CDR3 has 14 amino acids. CDR1 and CDR2 (germline): SGHAT, FQNNGV. Trimming took 1 base from V and 3 from J, leaving 10 bases between them. CDR3 region: CASSLAWTGYEQYF. The CDR3 DNA is TGTGCCAGCAGCTTAGCATGGACGGGCTACGAGCAGTACTTC.

The chain joins TRBV6-5 to TRBJ2-3, with 13 bases aligning to TRBD2. The CDR3 is 15 residues long. The J segment lost 3 bases and the V segment lost 6 bases, leaving 3 bases of the junction unmatched. Per germline, CDR1 MNHEY and CDR2 SVGAGI. The CDR3 DNA reads TGTGCCAGCAGACAGGGACTAGCGGGAACAGATACGCAGTATTTT. Its translation is CASRQGLAGTDTQYF.

The chain couples TRBV7-6 to TRBJ1-4; D gene unclear. This CDR3 has 13 residues. The germline gives CDR1 SGHVS, CDR2 FNYEAQ. The V and J ends lost 3 bases and 3 bases respectively, with 5 bases between them. The CDR3 is CASSFWPNEKLFF. In nucleotides, the CDR3 is TGTGCCAGCAGCTTCTGGCCTAATGAAAAACTGTTTTTT. Looking up the rest from reference TRBV7-6 and TRBJ1-4 gives the full variable domain: GAGVSQSPRYKVTKRGQDVALRCDPISGHVSLYWYRQALGQGPEFLTYFNYEAQQDKSGLPNDRFSAERPEGSISTLTIQRTEQRDSAMYRCASSFWPNEKLFFGSGTQLSVL.

V gene TRBV3-1 (or the pseudogene TRBV3-2) combines with J gene TRBJ1-3; the D gene is possibly TRBD1 (6 bases). The CDR3 covers 15 residues. Trimming removed 3 bases at V and 2 bases at J, with 11 bases between. Germline V CDR1 and CDR2: LGHDT, YNNKEL (reference sequence). The CDR3 DNA reads as TGTGCCAGCAGCCAGGGGGCCAGGGCTGGAAACACCATATATTTT. It specifies CASSQGARAGNTIYF.

This chain uses TRBV5-1 with TRBJ2-1; the match to TRBD2 covers 7 bases. CDR3 length: 16 residues. Germline V gene sequence: CDR1 SGHRS, CDR2 YFSETQ. The trim removed 3 bases at V and 7 bases at J, leaving 13 bases unmatched. The CDR3 DNA is TGCGCCAGCAGCTCTCGACTAGCCCCACCGGGGAATGAGCAGTTCTTC. Residues: CASSSRLAPPGNEQFF.

The rearrangement joins TRBV6-5 to TRBJ2-7; TRBD1 is a possible D gene (5 bases). The length of the CDR3 is 14 residues. Between the trimmed V and J ends, which lost 3 bases and 2 bases, there was a span of 11 bases. Germline V gene data show CDR1 as MNHEY and CDR2 as SVGAGI. CDR3 nucleotides: TGTGCCAGCAGTTATGGCAGGGTGGCCTACGAGCAGTACTTC. It encodes CASSYGRVAYEQYF.

The chain recombines TRBV9 with TRBJ2-2; D is ambiguous. This CDR3 has 15 amino acids. Deletions cut 4 bases from V and 3 bases from J, with 13 bases between. Germline CDR1 reads SGDLS; CDR2 reads YYNGEE. The CDR3 nucleotides are TGTGCCAGCAGCAGTACAATTCTGGACACCGGGGAGCTGTTTTTT. This translates into CASSSTILDTGELFF.

The rearrangement links TRBV4-2 to TRBJ2-1, with a tentative D call TRBD2 (6 bases). The V end lost 0 bases, the J end lost 7 bases, and 16 bases lay between the germline ends. Germline V gene data show CDR1 as LGHNA and CDR2 as YNFKEQ. This CDR3 region has 16 residues. Here the CDR3 DNA reads TGTGCCAGCAGCCAAGATGGGGGACTCACCGTAAATGAGCAGTTCTTC. It codes for CASSQDGGLTVNEQFF.

This sequence joins TRBV3-1 (or the pseudogene TRBV3-2) and TRBJ2-1; 7 nucleotides line up with TRBD2. The V and J ends lost 2 bases and 1 base, in that order; junction bases with no gene match: 2. CDR1 is LGHDT, CDR2 YNNKEL, per germline (reference sequence). The CDR3 runs to 15 residues. The CDR3 DNA is TGTGCCAGCAGCCAATCTAGCGGTTCCTACAATGAGCAGTTCTTC. Translation: CASSQSSGSYNEQFF.

The chain links TRBV3-1 (or the pseudogene TRBV3-2) to TRBJ1-1; D call uncertain. The CDR3 spans 14 residues. CDR1 is LGHDT, CDR2 YNNKEL, per germline (reference sequence). With 4 bases removed from V and 0 bases from J, the gap between germline ends came to 9 bases. The CDR3 sequence is CASSLRVMNTEAFF. The CDR3 DNA reads TGTGCCAGCAGCCTACGGGTCATGAACACTGAAGCTTTCTTT.

The J gene is TRBJ2-7, the V gene TRBV10-2, with 9 positions matching TRBD2. The length of the CDR3 is 14 residues. Germline trimming cut 6 bases from V and 3 bases from J; bases unmatched to any gene: 6. Germline values: CDR1 WSHSY, CDR2 SAAADI. CDR3 in amino acids: CASRGGSGSYEQYF. CDR3 DNA sequence: TGCGCCAGCAGAGGTGGTAGCGGGAGCTACGAGCAGTACTTC.

This chain joins TRBV29-1 and TRBJ1-3; the match to TRBD1 covers 7 bases. Germline values: CDR1 SQVTM, CDR2 ANQGSEA. V lost 2 bases, J lost 0 bases, and 4 bases stayed unmatched. The CDR3 sequence is 15 residues long. The CDR3 coding sequence is TGCAGCGTTGAACGCGGGACAGTCTCTGGAAACACCATATATTTT. Translated: CSVERGTVSGNTIYF.

This rearrangement joins TRBV5-1 to TRBJ1-3; D unresolved. V lost 5 bases to trimming and J lost 2 bases, with 8 bases between them. Germline V gene data show CDR1 as SGHRS and CDR2 as YFSETQ. The CDR3 contains 13 residues. CDR3 protein: CASRGFPGNTIYF. For the CDR3, the DNA is TGCGCCAGCAGGGGATTCCCTGGAAACACCATATATTTT.

This sequence joins TRBV2 and TRBJ1-6; TRBD1 aligns across 9 bases. The CDR3 has 15 residues. CDR1 and CDR2 from the germline V gene are SNHLY and FYNNEI. Germline trimming cut 7 bases from V and 8 bases from J; bases unmatched to any gene: 9. CDR3 DNA sequence: TGTGCCAGCACCCGGGACAGGGCGGCTTATTCACCCCTCCACTTT. Translated, it gives CASTRDRAAYSPLHF.

The rearrangement uses TRBV7-9 and TRBJ2-1; unclear D gene. V lost 11 bases to trimming and J lost 2 bases, with 16 bases between them. Per germline, CDR1 SEHNR and CDR2 FQNEAQ (reference sequence). The CDR3 totals 14 residues. The chain's CDR3 is CAGLPYPPYNEQFF. Written as DNA, the CDR3 is TGTGCCGGGCTTCCCTATCCGCCCTACAATGAGCAGTTCTTC.

The count of this clone is one. The J gene is TRBJ2-1, the V gene TRBV30; D gene ambiguous. This CDR3 contains 12 residues. V was pared by 3 bases and J by 0 bases, with 3 bases between. The germline CDR1 and CDR2 sequences are GTSNPN and SVGIG (reference sequence). Here the CDR3 reads CAWSASYNEQFF. As DNA, the CDR3 is TGTGCCTGGAGCGCCTCCTACAATGAGCAGTTCTTC.

A note on this clone: Germline is not matched at one junction end, which may reflect a read error. V and J are TRBV7-2 and TRBJ2-2, with TRBD1 identical over 8 bases. Germline CDR1 SGHTA, CDR2 FQGNSA. CDR3 length: 16 residues. The CDR3 protein is CASSIAGGSNTGELFF. The DNA of the CDR3 is TGTGCCAGCAGCATAGCAGGGGGCTCGAACACCGGGGAGCTGTTTTTT.

The chain combines TRBV28 with TRBJ1-4; the D gene is possibly TRBD1 (5 bases). CDR3 length: 15 residues. Germline lookup yields CDR1 MDHEN and CDR2 SYDVKM. V gave up 5 bases and J gave up 7 bases, with 17 bases separating them. CDR3: CASSRQRWGGEKLFF. CDR3 coding DNA: TGTGCCAGCAGTAGACAGAGGTGGGGAGGTGAAAAACTGTTTTTT.

This clone was seen just once. Other nucleotide sequences in the sample specify the same CDR3. The chain employs TRBV9 and TRBJ2-7; no reliable D call. The CDR3 contains 13 residues. Germline V CDR1 and CDR2: SGDLS, YYNGEE. V was pared by 0 bases and J by 1 base, with 5 bases between. The CDR3 here is CASSVGGSYEQYF. The CDR3 DNA reads TGTGCCAGCAGCGTAGGCGGTTCCTACGAGCAGTACTTC.

This chain joins TRBV5-1 and TRBJ2-6; 7 nucleotides align to TRBD1. Germline V CDR1 and CDR2: SGHRS, YFSETQ. V dropped 0 bases and J dropped 0; count of bases not matched to a gene: 3. The CDR3 spans 17 residues. The CDR3 nucleotides read TGCGCCAGCAGCTTGGACAGGGGCGTCTCTGGGGCCAACGTCCTGACTTTC. Protein product: CASSLDRGVSGANVLTF.